This passage covers 27 T cell receptor beta chains from one sample sequenced in a study of T cell responses to AZD1222 COVID-19 vaccine. Some clones are missing from TCRdb's copy, which holds only in-frame ones; the method was immunoSEQ multiplex PCR. The sample includes 150,000 or so clones, about nine tenths of them seen just once. The input for sequencing was peripheral blood, taken 28 days after the second AZD1222 dose. The receptor set was obtained from an adult who received the AZD1222 COVID-19 vaccine.

This clone is a singleton in its sample. This rearrangement joins TRBV19 to TRBJ1-1; possible D gene TRBD1, 5 bases. Germline-derived CDR1 and CDR2 are LNHDA and SQIVND (reference sequence). V was cut by 0 bases and J by 3 bases, with 11 bases left in between. The CDR3 has 15 residues. The CDR3 sequence is CASSIDVRAYTEAFF. In nucleotides, the CDR3 is TGTGCCAGTAGTATAGATGTCAGGGCGTACACTGAAGCTTTCTTT.

The J gene is TRBJ2-1, the V gene TRBV3-1 (or the pseudogene TRBV3-2); D is undetermined. In germline, CDR1 is LGHDT, CDR2 YNNKEL (reference sequence). Between the trimmed V and J ends, which lost 4 bases and 7 bases, there was a span of 5 bases. CDR3 length equals 11 residues. CDR3 residues: CASSRRNEQFF. The CDR3 DNA follows: TGTGCCAGCAGCCGTCGGAATGAGCAGTTCTTC.

This sequence joins TRBV5-4 and TRBJ2-3, with D perhaps assigned TRBD1 or TRBD2 (7 bases each). This CDR3 region has 13 residues. From germline, CDR1 is SGHNT and CDR2 YYREEE (reference sequence). V shed 7 bases and J shed 9 bases, with 18 bases lying between them. The chain's CDR3 is CASSQGGVGTQYF. Here the CDR3 DNA reads TGTGCCAGCTCCCAGGGGGGGGTTGGAACGCAGTATTTT.

V gene TRBV5-1 combines with J gene TRBJ2-2, with 9 bases fitting TRBD2. The V segment lost 4 bases and the J segment 5 bases; nucleotides outside the gene matches: 3. This CDR3 comprises 14 residues. The germline gives CDR1 SGHRS, CDR2 YFSETQ. In DNA form, the CDR3 reads TGCGCCAGCAGCGGTAGCGGGAGTACCGGGGAGCTGTTTTTT. This sequence encodes CASSGSGSTGELFF.

The chain uses TRBV4-2 and TRBJ2-7; 9 bases fit TRBD2. Per germline, CDR1 LGHNA and CDR2 YNFKEQ. The CDR3 consists of 16 residues. V lost 0 bases and J lost 4; bases outside the gene matches: 7. The CDR3 spells CASSQELLAGKYEQYF. The CDR3 nucleotides are TGTGCCAGCAGCCAAGAATTGCTAGCGGGAAAATACGAGCAGTACTTC.

The V gene is TRBV10-3, the J gene TRBJ1-2, with unresolved D. From germline, CDR1 is ENHRY and CDR2 SYGVKD. The CDR3 contains 12 residues. Deletions cut 10 bases from V and 4 bases from J, with 13 bases between. The CDR3 here is CATTEASYGYTF. Written as DNA, the CDR3 is TGTGCCACCACGGAGGCCTCCTATGGCTACACCTTC.

This clone was seen a handful of times. The chain is built from TRBV5-6 and TRBJ1-2; TRBD1 matches 7 bases. This CDR3 is 14 amino acids long. Germline V gene lookup returns CDR1 SGHDT and CDR2 YYEEEE. V lost 4 bases and J lost 8; bases outside the gene matches: 11. The CDR3 sequence: CASSPWTGYNGYTF. DNA of the CDR3: TGTGCCAGCAGCCCCTGGACAGGTTACAACGGCTACACCTTC.

The chain links TRBV18 to TRBJ1-1, with 9 bases identical to TRBD1. The CDR3 consists of 15 residues. Per germline, CDR1 KGHSH and CDR2 LQKENI. J was trimmed by 2 bases and V by 2 bases; bases with no gene match: 3. This CDR3 reads CASSPTDRGNTEAFF. The CDR3 DNA sequence: TGTGCCAGCTCACCAACGGACAGGGGCAACACTGAAGCTTTCTTT.

At least ten counts were recorded for this clone. The chain uses TRBV5-1 and TRBJ2-7; no firm D call. CDR1 is SGHRS and CDR2 is YFSETQ in the germline V gene. CDR3 size: 11 residues. V dropped 0 bases and J dropped 6 bases, with 4 bases sitting between them. CDR3 sequence: CASSLEGEQYF. CDR3 DNA sequence: TGCGCCAGCAGCTTGGAGGGCGAGCAGTACTTC.

The chain recombines TRBV14 with TRBJ1-4; TRBD1 matches 7 bases. The germline V gene has CDR1 SGHDN and CDR2 FVKESK. The CDR3 is made up of 15 amino acids. V lost 4 bases to trimming and J lost 6 bases; unmatched junction nucleotides: 8. The CDR3 loop is CASSRQGGRDEKLFF. The CDR3 nucleotides read TGTGCCAGCAGCCGGCAAGGGGGCAGAGATGAAAAACTGTTTTTT.

The V call is TRBV29-1, the J call TRBJ2-7; 10 nucleotides align to TRBD2. The CDR3 loop spans 15 amino acids. Germline loops: CDR1 SQVTM, CDR2 ANQGSEA. The junction had 12 bases not matched to a gene; V was cut back by 7 bases and J by 3 bases. CDR3 coding DNA: TGCAGCGCTGGAACTTTAGCGGGGGGCCGCTACGAGCAGTACTTC. It yields the protein CSAGTLAGGRYEQYF.

This chain connects TRBV6-5 to TRBJ1-1; TRBD1 is a possible D gene (6 bases). This CDR3 region has 11 residues. Per the germline V gene, CDR1 is MNHEY and CDR2 is SVGAGI. V shed 4 bases and J shed 8 bases, with 8 bases lying between them. The CDR3 coding sequence is TGTGCCAGCAGTTCCGGGACAGAAGCTTTCTTT. Translation gives CASSSGTEAFF.

Details on this clone: The junction does not match germline at one end; this may be a read error. The chain is built from TRBV7-9 and TRBJ2-7; 10 nucleotides align to TRBD2. Germline CDR1 is SEHNR and CDR2 is FQNEAQ (reference sequence). This CDR3 comprises 13 residues. The CDR3 is CASSLAGAYEQYF. CDR3 nucleotide sequence: TGTGCCAGCAGCCTAGCGGGAGCCTACGAGCAGTACTTC.

The CDR3 region has the DNA TGTGCCAGCAGTTCCCTAAGGGTCGGCTACACCTTC. Protein product: CASSSLRVGYTF. The chain couples TRBV12-3 or TRBV12-4 to TRBJ1-2; no clear D. V was shortened by 4 bases and J by 8 bases, with 11 bases between the two germline ends. The CDR3 sequence is 12 residues long.

The gene calls are TRBV2 and TRBJ2-7; 8 nucleotides line up with TRBD2. Germline-derived CDR1 and CDR2 are SNHLY and FYNNEI. The CDR3 has 14 residues. V was pared by 5 bases and J by 3 bases, with 6 bases of the junction left unmatched. CDR3 DNA sequence: TGTGCCAGCAGTTCCCGGACTAGCAGCTACGAGCAGTACTTC. Its translation is CASSSRTSSYEQYF.

V and J are TRBV28 and TRBJ1-5, with D possibly matching TRBD1 (5 bases). In germline, CDR1 is MDHEN, CDR2 SYDVKM. Trimming took 0 bases from V and 2 from J, leaving 14 bases between them. The CDR3 is 17 residues long. The CDR3 DNA reads as TGTGCCAGCAGTTTATGGGGACTCGACGACGGCAATCAGCCCCAGCATTTT. This translates into CASSLWGLDDGNQPQHF. Variable domain in full (rest from reference TRBV28 and TRBJ1-5): DVKVTQSSRYLVKRTGEKVFLECVQDMDHENMFWYRQDPGLGLRLIYFSYDVKMKEKGDIPEGYSVSREKKERFSLILESASTNQTSMYLCASSLWGLDDGNQPQHFGDGTRLSIL.

V and J are TRBV10-1 and TRBJ2-1; D gene uncertain. Germline V CDR1 and CDR2: WNHNN, SYGVQD (reference sequence). V lost 0 bases and J 3 bases, leaving 3 bases between the germline ends. This CDR3 has 13 residues. The CDR3 spells CASSESIYNEQFF. The DNA for the CDR3 is TGCGCCAGCAGTGAGTCGATCTACAATGAGCAGTTCTTC.

V usage is TRBV6-5 and J usage is TRBJ1-5; TRBD1 is a possible D gene (5 bases). The germline V gene encodes CDR1 MNHEY and CDR2 SVGAGI. Trimming stripped 6 bases from V and 4 bases from J, with 16 bases between. This CDR3 is built from 15 residues. This chain's CDR3 is CASRPGEGRNQPQHF. The CDR3 nucleotides read TGTGCCAGCAGACCCGGAGAGGGGAGAAATCAGCCCCAGCATTTT.

The rearrangement links TRBV7-6 to TRBJ1-4; no definite D call. The V gene's germline CDR1 is SGHVS and CDR2 FNYEAQ. The germline V and J ends were trimmed by 0 bases and 0 bases, with 5 bases remaining between them. The CDR3 runs 15 residues. CDR3: CASSLAPATNEKLFF. In nucleotides, the CDR3 is TGTGCCAGCAGCTTAGCCCCAGCAACTAATGAAAAACTGTTTTTT.

The CDR3 DNA reads TGTGCCAGCAGCTTTAGGACTAGCGGTTACAATGAGCAGTTCTTC. Translation gives CASSFRTSGYNEQFF. The V and J genes are TRBV7-9 and TRBJ2-1; 10 bases fit TRBD2. The CDR3 has 15 residues. Germline CDR1 reads SEHNR; CDR2 reads FQNEAQ (reference sequence). Unmatched junction bases numbered 3, after V lost 3 bases and J lost 4 bases.

This chain joins TRBV19 and TRBJ2-7; possibly TRBD2 for D (5 bases). The CDR3 is made up of 13 amino acids. Looked up from germline, CDR1 is LNHDA and CDR2 is SQIVND (reference sequence). Trimming cost V 4 bases and J 2 bases, with 9 bases left between them. CDR3: CASSTSLAYEQYF. The CDR3 nucleotides read TGTGCCAGTAGTACTAGCCTAGCCTACGAGCAGTACTTC.

This chain uses TRBV5-1 with TRBJ1-1; a weak D match, TRBD1 (6 bases). Per germline, CDR1 SGHRS and CDR2 YFSETQ. Trimming pared 2 bases from V and 6 bases from J, leaving 14 bases between. This CDR3 is built from 14 residues. In nucleotides, the CDR3 is TGCGCCAGCAGCTTTCTGGGGGCGCGATCTGAAGCTTTCTTT. Amino acids: CASSFLGARSEAFF.

The rearrangement joins TRBV6-4 to TRBJ1-1; D might be TRBD1 (5 bases). V was trimmed by 7 bases and J by 5 bases, leaving 20 bases between them. From germline, CDR1 is MRHNA and CDR2 SNTAGT. CDR3 length equals 15 residues. The CDR3, as DNA: TGTGCCAGCATCCGAACCACTGCGGGGGATACTGAAGCTTTCTTT. Translating gives CASIRTTAGDTEAFF.

The chain joins TRBV28 to TRBJ2-3; 9 nucleotides align to TRBD1. This CDR3 is built from 16 residues. With V trimmed by 5 bases and J by 4 bases, 10 bases remained unmatched. The germline V gene has CDR1 MDHEN and CDR2 SYDVKM. The CDR3 region has the DNA TGTGCCAGCAGTGTGGGGGGACAGGGAGATGCAGATACGCAGTATTTT. Its protein product is CASSVGGQGDADTQYF.

V and J are TRBV5-5 and TRBJ2-7; D may correspond to TRBD1 or TRBD2 (5 bases each). The V and J ends lost 2 bases and 0 bases respectively, with 18 bases between them. This CDR3 contains 17 residues. Germline V gene lookup returns CDR1 SGHKS and CDR2 YYEKEE (reference sequence). The DNA of the CDR3 is TGTGCCAGCAGCTTTTTCTCCTTGGGACGCCTCTCCTACGAGCAGTACTTC. Translation gives CASSFFSLGRLSYEQYF.

The chain carries TRBV10-3 and TRBJ2-7; the match to TRBD1 covers 9 bases. The CDR3 loop spans 13 amino acids. The trim removed 4 bases at V and 5 bases at J, leaving 3 bases unmatched. Germline CDR1 reads ENHRY; CDR2 reads SYGVKD. CDR3 loop: CAISAGQGHEQYF. CDR3 coding DNA: TGTGCCATCAGTGCGGGACAGGGCCACGAGCAGTACTTC.

This clone was detected once. The chain links TRBV6-5 to TRBJ1-1, with D hard to call. This CDR3 is built from 10 residues. V was cut by 5 bases and J by 8 bases, with 6 bases left in between. CDR1 MNHEY and CDR2 SVGAGI come from the germline V gene. The CDR3 nucleotides read TGTGCCAGCAGTCGCAGGGAAGCTTTCTTT. It codes for CASSRREAFF.